This T cell receptor (beta chain) was found in a study of cytomegalovirus exposure and HLA in healthy donors. Points from the study as a whole: In vitro work confirmed that three CMV-associated chains recognize CMV antigens. Because they were indistinguishable, some V segments, including TRBV6-2 and TRBV6-3, were excluded.

About this clone itself: Its antigen is not known.

The CDR3 has 18 amino acids. CDR1 is KGHSH, CDR2 LQKENI, per germline. V was trimmed by 0 bases and J by 0 bases, leaving 16 bases between them. The PCR made use of 60 Vbeta and 13 Jbeta primers. Data came from immunoSEQ multiplex PCR; TCRdb stores just in-frame clones and leaves some out. The repertoire includes some 140,000 clones, around four fifths of them detected once, and 1% to 1.5% sits in the top ten. The chain recombines TRBV18 with TRBJ2-3; TRBD2 might be the D (6 bases). The source material was PBMCs. This clonotype originated in a male donor in good health and CMV-seropositive. CDR3 sequence reads: CASSPPWGLSVSTDTQYF. The DNA for the CDR3 is TGTGCCAGCTCACCACCTTGGGGACTCTCCGTTAGCACAGATACGCAGTATTTT.